Each of the 32 T cell receptor beta chains below was sequenced from the same sample in a study of cytomegalovirus exposure and HLA in healthy donors. Assay: immunoSEQ multiplex PCR; the TCRdb copy retains only in-frame clones and omits some. This table has tens of thousands of clones, 85% to 95% appearing once. The specimen was PBMCs. The receptors were sampled from a man aged 18 to 29 in good health and CMV-seronegative.

Only one count was recorded for this clone. V gene TRBV9 combines with J gene TRBJ2-1, with D uncertain. V shed 4 bases and J shed 0 bases, with 17 bases lying between them. Germline values: CDR1 SGDLS, CDR2 YYNGEE. This CDR3 has 17 residues. The chain's CDR3 is CASSPHERLSSYNEQFF. CDR3 DNA: TGTGCCAGCAGCCCGCACGAGCGTCTGAGCTCCTACAATGAGCAGTTCTTC. Looking up the rest from reference TRBV9 and TRBJ2-1 gives the full variable domain: DSGVTQTPKHLITATGQRVTLRCSPRSGDLSVYWYQQSLDQGLQFLIQYYNGEERAKGNILERFSAQQFPDLHSELNLSSLELGDSALYFCASSPHERLSSYNEQFFGPGTRLTVL.

The V and J genes are TRBV7-9 and TRBJ2-5, with 9 bases fitting TRBD2. In germline, CDR1 is SEHNR, CDR2 FQNEAQ (reference sequence). The CDR3 sequence is 18 residues long. Trimming cost V 1 base and J 5 bases; bases outside gene matches: 14. Written as DNA, the CDR3 is TGTGCCAGCAGCTTAGGGGGTCATGCCTTAGCGGGAGAGGAGACCCAGTACTTC. Translation gives CASSLGGHALAGEETQYF.

The chain joins TRBV10-3 to TRBJ2-1; D gene unclear. CDR1 ENHRY and CDR2 SYGVKD come from the germline V gene. The V end lost 0 bases, the J end lost 2 bases, and 14 bases lay between the germline ends. This CDR3 is 17 amino acids long. CDR3 amino acids: CAISESFDSPTYNEQFF. CDR3 DNA sequence: TGTGCCATCAGTGAGTCGTTTGACTCACCTACCTACAATGAGCAGTTCTTC.

The chain employs TRBV7-2 and TRBJ2-1; TRBD1 agrees at 7 bases. The CDR3 spans 18 residues. With 1 base clipped from V and 7 bases from J, the junction kept 16 bases outside the gene matches. Per germline, CDR1 SGHTA and CDR2 FQGNSA. The CDR3 spells CASSLGPGKNRGSNEQFF. The CDR3 DNA sequence: TGTGCCAGCAGCTTAGGCCCAGGGAAAAACAGGGGATCGAATGAGCAGTTCTTC. The entire variable domain, with the rest obtained from reference TRBV7-2 and TRBJ2-1, is as follows: GAGVSQSPSNKVTEKGKDVELRCDPISGHTALYWYRQSLGQGLEFLIYFQGNSAPDKSGLPSDRFSAERTGGSVSTLTIQRTQQEDSAVYLCASSLGPGKNRGSNEQFFGPGTRLTVL.

The chain combines TRBV13 with TRBJ2-2; 9 positions match TRBD1. Unmatched junction bases numbered 6, after V lost 3 bases and J lost 4 bases. CDR3 length equals 16 residues. Germline V gene sequence: CDR1 PRHDT, CDR2 FYEKMQ (reference sequence). The CDR3 region has the DNA TGTGCCAGCAGCTTTGGACAGGGGTTAGGCACCGGGGAGCTGTTTTTT. This sequence encodes CASSFGQGLGTGELFF.

This sequence joins TRBV15 and TRBJ2-1; 7 bases fit TRBD2. The CDR3 length is 16 residues. Germline trimming cut 1 base from V and 5 bases from J; bases unmatched to any gene: 8. Germline CDR1 and CDR2: LNHNV and YYDKDF (reference sequence). The CDR3 spells CATSRGQLAADNEQFF. The CDR3 nucleotides are TGTGCCACCAGCAGAGGTCAGCTAGCGGCGGACAATGAGCAGTTCTTC.

This clone is a singleton in its sample. This chain connects TRBV5-1 to TRBJ2-5; D is perhaps TRBD2 (5 bases). Trimming took 1 base from V and 5 from J, leaving 18 bases between them. Germline lookup yields CDR1 SGHRS and CDR2 YFSETQ. There are 16 residues in the CDR3. The CDR3 nucleotides read TGCGCCAGCAGCTTGCAGTTAGCGAGGGTGGGGGAGACCCAGTACTTC. Amino acids: CASSLQLARVGETQYF.

This chain links TRBV7-2 with TRBJ2-1; 8 nucleotides align to TRBD2. V was clipped by 1 base and J by 5 bases; unmatched bases: 4. The CDR3 is 15 residues long. Germline CDR1 and CDR2: SGHTA and FQGNSA. The CDR3: CASSLDGTRNNEQFF. As DNA, the CDR3 is TGTGCCAGCAGCTTAGATGGGACTAGAAACAATGAGCAGTTCTTC.

V and J are TRBV5-8 and TRBJ2-3; 9 bases fit TRBD2. The trim removed 7 bases at V and 10 bases at J, leaving 7 bases unmatched. This CDR3 is 12 amino acids long. CDR1 is SGHTS and CDR2 is YDEGEE in the germline V gene. For the CDR3, the DNA is TGTGCCAGCGGCCGTAGCGGGAGCCCGCAGTATTTT. It is translated as CASGRSGSPQYF.

With regard to this clone: Other DNA sequences within the sample encode an identical CDR3. The chain combines TRBV7-9 with TRBJ2-1; D is perhaps TRBD2 (5 bases). The ends were cut back, 3 bases at V and 4 bases at J, with 10 bases in the middle. The germline V gene has CDR1 SEHNR and CDR2 FQNEAQ (reference sequence). The CDR3 totals 14 residues. CDR3 amino acids: CASSLGLAYNEQFF. CDR3 DNA: TGTGCCAGCAGCTTGGGTCTAGCTTACAATGAGCAGTTCTTC.

This chain joins TRBV7-9 and TRBJ2-7; 8 positions match TRBD2. The CDR3 sequence is 17 residues long. Trimming took 5 bases from V and 1 from J; bases not matched to a gene: 13. CDR1 is SEHNR, CDR2 FQNEAQ, per germline (reference sequence). CDR3 in amino acids: CASSPGFREGLSYEQYF. CDR3 nucleotides: TGTGCCAGCAGCCCCGGCTTCCGGGAGGGCCTTTCCTACGAGCAGTACTTC.

The chain has TRBV2 and TRBJ2-5; tentatively, D is TRBD2 (5 bases). The V gene's germline CDR1 is SNHLY and CDR2 FYNNEI. The CDR3 has 12 residues. Trimming left V 3 bases short and J 4 bases short, with 6 bases between. The CDR3 nucleotides are TGTGCCAGCAGTGAGAGCGGAGAGACCCAGTACTTC. Its protein product is CASSESGETQYF.

The chain combines TRBV19 with TRBJ1-5, with D perhaps matching TRBD1 (6 bases). Trimming removed 3 bases at V and 0 bases at J, with 12 bases between. The CDR3 is made up of 16 amino acids. The germline V gene has CDR1 LNHDA and CDR2 SQIVND (reference sequence). This CDR3 is CASSMGPGDSNQPQHF. As DNA, the CDR3 is TGTGCCAGTAGTATGGGTCCAGGGGATAGCAATCAGCCCCAGCATTTT.

The rearrangement links TRBV28 to TRBJ1-1; TRBD1 might be the D (6 bases). The germline CDR1 and CDR2 sequences are MDHEN and SYDVKM. The CDR3 runs to 15 residues. V was shortened by 7 bases and J by 2 bases, with 17 bases between the two germline ends. The CDR3 nucleotides are TGTGCCAGCACCATTGACAGGACGGGAAACACTGAAGCTTTCTTT. This sequence encodes CASTIDRTGNTEAFF.

V is TRBV15 and J is TRBJ1-1, with D perhaps matching TRBD1 (5 bases). The CDR3 runs to 15 residues. Deletions cut 0 bases from V and 1 base from J, with 9 bases between. In germline, CDR1 is LNHNV, CDR2 YYDKDF (reference sequence). CDR3 amino acids: CATSRDRAGNTEAFF. CDR3 coding DNA: TGTGCCACCAGCAGAGACAGGGCAGGGAACACTGAAGCTTTCTTT.

The V call is TRBV10-3, the J call TRBJ2-7; 10 bases are shared with TRBD2. Germline CDR1 is ENHRY and CDR2 is SYGVKD. V was clipped by 8 bases and J by 3 bases; unmatched bases: 7. CDR3 length equals 14 residues. CDR3 protein: CAIALASGSYEQYF. DNA of the CDR3: TGTGCCATCGCCTTGGCTAGCGGGAGCTACGAGCAGTACTTC.

This clone occurred once. The CDR3 region is CASNRQGGSGANVLTF. CDR3 nucleotides: TGTGCCAGCAACCGACAGGGCGGCTCTGGGGCCAACGTCCTGACTTTC. This chain joins TRBV9 and TRBJ2-6, with TRBD1 matching over 7 bases. The CDR3 is made up of 16 amino acids. Germline CDR1 is SGDLS and CDR2 is YYNGEE. J lost 0 bases, V lost 6 bases, and 6 bases had no gene match.

This chain uses TRBV7-2 with TRBJ2-3; D is possibly TRBD2 (5 bases). V lost 1 base to trimming and J lost 2 bases, with 10 bases between them. The CDR3 is made up of 15 amino acids. CDR1 is SGHTA and CDR2 is FQGNSA in the germline V gene. The chain's CDR3 is CASSLVGGYTDTQYF. The CDR3 DNA reads TGTGCCAGCAGCTTAGTAGGCGGGTACACAGATACGCAGTATTTT.

The chain uses TRBV5-5 and TRBJ2-1, with D uncertain. The germline V and J ends were trimmed by 0 bases and 10 bases, with 11 bases remaining between them. Germline V gene lookup returns CDR1 SGHKS and CDR2 YYEKEE (reference sequence). The CDR3 is made up of 13 amino acids. The CDR3 reads CASSLDPSEEQFF. Here the CDR3 DNA reads TGTGCCAGCAGCTTGGACCCTTCTGAGGAGCAGTTCTTC. The complete variable domain, with remaining parts taken from reference TRBV5-5 and TRBJ2-1, reads DAGVTQSPTHLIKTRGQQVTLRCSPISGHKSVSWYQQVLGQGPQFIFQYYEKEERGRGNFPDRFSARQFPNYSSELNVNALLLGDSALYLCASSLDPSEEQFFGPGTRLTVL.

CDR3 sequence reads: CASGLGRLYEQFF. The CDR3 nucleotides are TGTGCTAGTGGTTTGGGTCGTCTCTATGAGCAGTTCTTC. The chain is built from TRBV12-5 and TRBJ2-1; D is unresolved. The CDR3 runs to 13 residues. V lost 1 base, J lost 8 bases, and 9 bases lay in between. Germline assignment: CDR1 LGHNT and CDR2 FRNRAP.

This clone was detected only once. The genes are TRBV11-2 and TRBJ2-3; 9 nucleotides agree with TRBD1. J lost 4 bases, V lost 5 bases, and 4 bases had no gene match. Per the germline V gene, CDR1 is SGHAT and CDR2 is FQNNGV. This CDR3 contains 14 residues. CDR3 DNA: TGTGCCAGCAGCGAGGACAGGGGTGCAGATACGCAGTATTTT. Its translation is CASSEDRGADTQYF.

This chain connects TRBV29-1 to TRBJ2-1; 11 bases match TRBD2. V trimming: 4 bases; J trimming: 15 bases; junction bases outside the gene matches: 14. Germline V gene data show CDR1 as SQVTM and CDR2 as ANQGSEA. CDR3 length: 14 residues. CDR3 in DNA: TGCAGCGTTGCTGATAGCGGGAGGGCCGTGGCTCGGTTCTTC. Translation: CSVADSGRAVARFF.

The rearrangement joins TRBV28 to TRBJ1-4, with 8 bases identical to TRBD1. The CDR3 totals 16 residues. Germline CDR1 and CDR2: MDHEN and SYDVKM. The junction had 14 bases not matched to a gene; V was cut back by 6 bases and J by 8 bases. The CDR3 protein is CASSLALTGVREKLFF. As DNA, the CDR3 is TGTGCCAGCAGCCTAGCCCTGACAGGGGTAAGGGAAAAACTGTTTTTT.

This clone was found a few times. The rearrangement uses TRBV6-4 and TRBJ2-1, with D possibly TRBD2 on 6 matching bases. The CDR3 totals 15 residues. The germline gives CDR1 MRHNA, CDR2 SNTAGT. The V end was cut by 0 bases, the J end by 7 bases, with 13 bases between. CDR3 residues: CASSDSEGSGNEQFF. CDR3 coding DNA: TGTGCCAGCAGTGACTCTGAGGGCAGCGGGAATGAGCAGTTCTTC.

The V and J genes are TRBV5-1 and TRBJ1-2, with TRBD1 matching over 8 bases. The CDR3 covers 13 residues. V lost 3 bases and J lost 5; bases outside the gene matches: 3. Germline lookup yields CDR1 SGHRS and CDR2 YFSETQ. CDR3 sequence reads: CASSSTGDYGYTF. In nucleotides, the CDR3 is TGCGCCAGCAGCTCGACAGGGGATTATGGCTACACCTTC.

The gene calls are TRBV2 and TRBJ2-7, with 7 bases aligning to TRBD1. The V and J ends lost 6 bases and 2 bases, in that order; junction bases with no gene match: 7. Germline values: CDR1 SNHLY, CDR2 FYNNEI. The CDR3 has 14 residues. The DNA for the CDR3 is TGTGCCAGCAGGATAGGGACAGCAACCTACGAGCAGTACTTC. Translated, it gives CASRIGTATYEQYF.

The chain couples TRBV5-6 to TRBJ1-1; D is perhaps TRBD1 (5 bases). The CDR3 has 13 residues. The germline CDR1 and CDR2 sequences are SGHDT and YYEEEE. V lost 6 bases to trimming and J lost 8 bases, with 17 bases between them. The CDR3, as DNA: TGTGCCAGCACGTTTTCCCGGGGGGGGGAAGCTTTCTTT. Translating gives CASTFSRGGEAFF.

The CDR3 region has the DNA TGTGCCATCAGTGAGTCGAGGGCCTTCTACGAGCAGTACTTC. This translates into CAISESRAFYEQYF. The genes are TRBV10-3 and TRBJ2-7; a possible D gene is TRBD2 (5 bases). The germline gives CDR1 ENHRY, CDR2 SYGVKD. Trimming pared 0 bases from V and 3 bases from J, leaving 9 bases between. The CDR3 consists of 14 residues.

The chain links TRBV11-2 to TRBJ1-1, with D tentatively TRBD1 (5 bases). The CDR3 spans 15 residues. V was cut by 2 bases and J by 0 bases, with 10 bases left in between. Germline assignment: CDR1 SGHAT and CDR2 FQNNGV. CDR3 DNA: TGTGCCAGCAGCTTATTAAGGGGTGTGAACACTGAAGCTTTCTTT. Translation: CASSLLRGVNTEAFF.

The chain recombines TRBV28 with TRBJ1-1; D remains ambiguous. From germline, CDR1 is MDHEN and CDR2 SYDVKM. Between the trimmed V and J ends, which lost 3 bases and 1 base, there was a span of 9 bases. The CDR3 contains 14 residues. CDR3 residues: CASSLDGKNTEAFF. DNA of the CDR3: TGTGCCAGCAGTTTGGACGGGAAGAACACTGAAGCTTTCTTT.

This chain links TRBV2 with TRBJ2-7; 9 bases are a match to TRBD1. The CDR3 sequence is 15 residues long. V was clipped by 4 bases and J by 0 bases; unmatched bases: 4. Germline CDR1 is SNHLY and CDR2 is FYNNEI. The CDR3 sequence: CASSGGQGFSYEQYF. Here the CDR3 DNA reads TGTGCCAGCAGTGGGGGACAGGGATTCTCCTACGAGCAGTACTTC. The full variable domain, rest sourced from reference TRBV2 and TRBJ2-7, is EPEVTQTPSHQVTQMGQEVILRCVPISNHLYFYWYRQILGQKVEFLVSFYNNEISEKSEIFDDQFSVERPDGSNFTLKIRSTKLEDSAMYFCASSGGQGFSYEQYFGPGTRLTVT.

The rearrangement uses TRBV14 and TRBJ2-3, with D perhaps matching TRBD2 (5 bases). Germline V gene data show CDR1 as SGHDN and CDR2 as FVKESK. V lost 0 bases and J lost 6, with 13 bases in between. The CDR3 contains 15 residues. CDR3 amino acids: CASSQESARVDTQYF. The DNA for the CDR3 is TGTGCCAGCAGCCAAGAAAGCGCGAGGGTGGATACGCAGTATTTT.